The sequence of this T cell receptor beta chain was determined in a study of cytomegalovirus exposure and HLA in healthy donors. Vbeta (60) and Jbeta (13) primers were used in the PCR. The assay was immunoSEQ multiplex PCR, and TCRdb's table has in-frame clones only and misses some. The sample contains around 85,000 clones, about four fifths of which appear only once. This CDR3 is built from 13 residues. The germline gives CDR1 MNHNS, CDR2 SASEGT. The ends were cut back, 4 bases at V and 1 base at J, with 4 bases in the middle. V gene TRBV6-1 combines with J gene TRBJ2-2; D remains ambiguous. This TCR derives from a man between 25 and 39 years old in good health and CMV-seronegative. Input material: PBMCs. CDR3 nucleotide sequence: TGTGCCAGCAGTGGTAAGAACACCGGGGAGCTGTTTTTT. It translates to CASSGKNTGELFF.